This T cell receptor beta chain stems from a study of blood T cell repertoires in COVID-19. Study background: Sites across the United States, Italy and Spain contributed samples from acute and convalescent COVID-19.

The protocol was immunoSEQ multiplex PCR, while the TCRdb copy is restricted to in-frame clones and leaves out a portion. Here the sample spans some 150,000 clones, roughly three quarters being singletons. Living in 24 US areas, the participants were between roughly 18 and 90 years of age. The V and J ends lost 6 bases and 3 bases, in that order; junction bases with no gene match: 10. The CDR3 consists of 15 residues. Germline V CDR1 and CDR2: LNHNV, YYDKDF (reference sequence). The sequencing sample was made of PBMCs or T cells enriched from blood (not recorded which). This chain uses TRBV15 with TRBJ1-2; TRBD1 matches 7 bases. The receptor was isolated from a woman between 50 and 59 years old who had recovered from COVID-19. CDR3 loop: CATSWATGKHYGYTF. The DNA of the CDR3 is TGTGCCACCAGTTGGGCGACAGGGAAGCACTATGGCTACACCTTC. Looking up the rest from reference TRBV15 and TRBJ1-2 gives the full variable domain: DAMVIQNPRYQVTQFGKPVTLSCSQTLNHNVMYWYQQKSSQAPKLLFHYYDKDFNNEADTPDNFQSRRPNTSFCFLDIRSPGLGDTAMYLCATSWATGKHYGYTFGSGTRLTVV.